This paragraph reports one T cell receptor (beta chain). The method was immunoSEQ multiplex PCR; TCRdb's version includes in-frame clones alone and lacks a portion of them. The sample shows around 100,000 clones, around 90% of them seen only once. V trimming: 0 bases; J trimming: 5 bases; junction bases outside the gene matches: 18. The CDR3 extends over 20 amino acids. CDR1 SGHNT and CDR2 YYREEE come from the germline V gene (reference sequence). Noted time point: peripheral blood 6 weeks after treatment start. The sample is drawn from a study of PD-L1 blockade in urothelial cancer. The starting material was PBMCs, obtained around atezolizumab (anti-PD-L1) treatment. The V gene is TRBV5-4, the J gene TRBJ2-5; 11 bases agree with TRBD2. The sequence derives from a man in his 60s with urothelial cancer. The CDR3 region is CASSLGPKLSGGALRETQYF. CDR3 bases: TGTGCCAGCAGCTTGGGGCCTAAACTTAGCGGGGGGGCACTTCGGGAGACCCAGTACTTC.